Reported below is one T cell receptor (beta chain). What it binds is unknown. This sample is drawn from a study of blood T cells in healthy people across ages. About the research overall: Per two T cells, template switching captured roughly one barcoded beta molecule. Findings of the study overall: Conclusively comparing naive with antigen-experienced cells was impossible with unsorted PBMCs. More naive CD4+ cells and higher diversity were found in long-lived than in aged donors.

A J-beta primer mix and a sample-barcoded 5' primer were used in a second PCR of about 7 to 11 cycles. Template switching added a 12-random-nucleotide identifier to every cDNA molecule. TCRdb fed the 5' RACE reads into MiXCR, producing one record per CDR3 protein. This table has roughly 500,000 distinct CDR3 sequences, 25% to 30% appearing once. The CDR3 length is 14 residues. Trimming cost V 6 bases and J 4 bases, with 13 bases left between them. CDR1 and CDR2 (germline): MNHEY, SMNVEV (reference sequence). The receptor was derived from a woman aged 70-85 years in good health. The sequenced material came from blood. The V gene is TRBV27, the J gene TRBJ1-3; possibly TRBD1 for D (6 bases). The CDR3 nucleotides are TGTGCCAGCAGCCTAAGGGGGTACGGAAACACCATATATTTT. It is translated as CASSLRGYGNTIYF.